This T cell receptor beta chain came from a study of response to subunit inactivated influenza vaccine. The CDR3 covers 12 residues. CDR1 SGHTA and CDR2 FQGNSA come from the germline V gene. Trimming shortened V by 2 bases and J by 10 bases, and 6 bases separated the two germline ends. This clonotype was detected only a few times. TCRdb itself ran the RT-PCR reads through MiXCR, one entry per CDR3 protein. The data contain roughly 670,000 distinct CDR3 sequences, less than 15% of them singletons. This specimen was PBMCs from blood, taken approximately 15 days before vaccination. The chain employs TRBV7-2 and TRBJ1-6; TRBD1 is a possible D gene (5 bases). The source of this sequence is a middle-aged man who received an inactivated influenza vaccine. The CDR3 DNA reads TGTGCCAGCAGCTTACAGGGCTCACCCCTCCACTTT. Amino acids: CASSLQGSPLHF.